The 31 T cell receptor beta chains below were found in one sample sequenced in a study of T cell repertoires in cytomegalovirus infection. TCRdb independently ran MiXCR on the reads; one entry per CDR3 protein. The sample carries 450,000 to 650,000 distinct CDR3 sequences, approximately 40% recorded once. Their cognate antigens are unknown. Sequencing was performed on cultured PBMCs, taken from culture after CMV antigen stimulation. These receptor sequences come from a human donor in good health (CMV status not recorded). Some clones in this sample may be carry-over from other donors' samples.

As for this clonotype: Possible read error: a much larger clone is one base away. The chain couples TRBV7-2 to TRBJ2-3; 13 bases are a match to TRBD2. CDR1 SGHTA and CDR2 FQGNSA come from the germline V gene. J gave up 7 bases and V 5 bases, and 6 bases lay outside the gene matches. This CDR3 comprises 15 residues. Here the CDR3 reads CTSSTGTSGVNTQYF. The CDR3 DNA is TGTACCAGCAGCACCGGGACTAGCGGGGTGAATACGCAGTATTTT.

The V call is TRBV7-2, the J call TRBJ1-3, with D maybe TRBD1 (5 bases). With 0 bases removed from V and 4 bases from J, the gap between germline ends came to 13 bases. Germline-derived CDR1 and CDR2 are SGHTA and FQGNSA. This CDR3 comprises 16 residues. In DNA, the CDR3 is TGTGCCAGCAGCTTAGCGCATTGGGGGTCGGGAAACACCATATATTTT. Translating it yields CASSLAHWGSGNTIYF.

J is TRBJ2-1 and V is TRBV29-1; D possibly corresponds to TRBD1 (5 bases). Germline values: CDR1 SQVTM, CDR2 ANQGSEA. V lost 6 bases and J lost 0, with 15 bases in between. The CDR3 has 15 residues. In DNA, the CDR3 is TGCAGCGTGATACTTACAGGAAACTCCTACAATGAGCAGTTCTTC. It codes for CSVILTGNSYNEQFF.

This rearrangement joins TRBV6-6 to TRBJ2-3, with TRBD2 matching 12 bases. V lost 7 bases and J lost 6; bases outside the gene matches: 5. The length of the CDR3 is 14 residues. CDR1 is MNHNY and CDR2 is SVGAGI in the germline V gene (reference sequence). CDR3 residues: CASKLAGGGDTQYF. The CDR3 DNA follows: TGTGCCAGCAAACTAGCGGGAGGAGGCGATACGCAGTATTTT.

This clonotype appeared once. This rearrangement joins TRBV7-2 to TRBJ1-5, with D hard to call. Germline CDR1 and CDR2: SGHTA and FQGNSA. Trimming removed 3 bases at V and 1 base at J, with 7 bases between. The CDR3 is 14 residues long. This CDR3 reads CASSLTRSNQPQHF. The CDR3 nucleotides are TGTGCCAGCAGCTTGACAAGAAGCAATCAGCCCCAGCATTTT.

The chain recombines TRBV28 with TRBJ2-3; D ambiguous. The germline V gene encodes CDR1 MDHEN and CDR2 SYDVKM. The CDR3 is 14 residues long. V was shortened by 4 bases and J by 1 base, with 9 bases between the two germline ends. The CDR3 spells CASSSLRGTDTQYF. CDR3 sequence (DNA): TGTGCCAGCAGTTCCCTCCGGGGCACAGATACGCAGTATTTT.

This chain links TRBV4-1 with TRBJ2-5, with TRBD2 identical over 13 bases. This CDR3 comprises 16 residues. Germline assignment: CDR1 MGHRA and CDR2 YSYEKL. The V segment lost 4 bases and the J segment 7 bases; nucleotides outside the gene matches: 9. The CDR3 sequence: CASSLGLAGAPGTQYF. As DNA, the CDR3 is TGCGCCAGCAGCCTCGGACTAGCGGGGGCCCCGGGGACCCAGTACTTC.

The V gene is TRBV28, the J gene TRBJ1-2; D not resolved. The CDR3 runs to 13 residues. Trimming took off 3 bases at V and 4 bases at J, with 9 bases between the two ends. Germline V gives CDR1 MDHEN, CDR2 SYDVKM. This CDR3 is CASSFPGIYGYTF. Here the CDR3 DNA reads TGTGCCAGCAGTTTTCCGGGGATCTATGGCTACACCTTC.

V and J are TRBV11-2 and TRBJ1-6, with D possibly matching TRBD1 (6 bases). The CDR3 has 16 amino acids. Looked up from germline, CDR1 is SGHAT and CDR2 is FQNNGV. Trimming cost V 1 base and J 13 bases, with 20 bases left between them. In DNA, the CDR3 is TGTGCCAGCAGCTTAGGTCGGGGGGGCATCGGATCGCCCCTCCACTTT. It yields the protein CASSLGRGGIGSPLHF.

This clonotype was recorded once. The V call is TRBV6-6, the J call TRBJ2-1, with D tentatively TRBD2 (5 bases). CDR3 length equals 16 residues. Germline V gives CDR1 MNHNY, CDR2 SVGAGI (reference sequence). Trimming pared 2 bases from V and 6 bases from J, leaving 17 bases between. This CDR3 reads CASSYSFGLGGNEQFF. CDR3 bases: TGTGCCAGCAGTTACAGTTTCGGGCTAGGAGGCAATGAGCAGTTCTTC.

The chain joins TRBV7-2 to TRBJ2-7; 8 nucleotides line up with TRBD2. Germline CDR1 reads SGHTA; CDR2 reads FQGNSA. This CDR3 spans 14 amino acids. The V segment lost 5 bases and the J segment 3 bases; nucleotides outside the gene matches: 6. This chain's CDR3 is CASSATSGLYEQYF. The DNA of the CDR3 is TGTGCCAGCAGCGCTACTAGCGGCCTCTACGAGCAGTACTTC.

This clonotype was observed many times. V usage is TRBV7-2 and J usage is TRBJ2-7, with D maybe TRBD2 (5 bases). Germline CDR1 is SGHTA and CDR2 is FQGNSA. Trimming pared 1 base from V and 6 bases from J, leaving 10 bases between. CDR3 length: 13 residues. The DNA of the CDR3 is TGTGCCAGCAGCTTAGTACTAGATGGCGAGCAGTACTTC. Amino acid sequence: CASSLVLDGEQYF. The variable domain in full, with the rest retrieved from reference TRBV7-2 and TRBJ2-7, is GAGVSQSPSNKVTEKGKDVELRCDPISGHTALYWYRQSLGQGLEFLIYFQGNSAPDKSGLPSDRFSAERTGGSVSTLTIQRTQQEDSAVYLCASSLVLDGEQYFGPGTRLTVT.

The V and J genes are TRBV7-4 and TRBJ2-3; 9 bases are shared with TRBD2. Germline CDR1 SGHVT, CDR2 SQSDAQ. CDR3 length equals 16 residues. The trim removed 1 base at V and 2 bases at J, leaving 4 bases unmatched. The CDR3 is CASSLGASGDTDTQYF. CDR3 nucleotide sequence: TGTGCCAGCAGCTTAGGGGCTAGCGGGGACACAGATACGCAGTATTTT.

This clonotype was observed once. The V call is TRBV27, the J call TRBJ2-3; unclear D gene. The V and J ends lost 5 bases and 6 bases respectively, with 12 bases between them. There are 13 residues in the CDR3. Germline CDR1 and CDR2: MNHEY and SMNVEV (reference sequence). The CDR3: CASSTFGLDTQYF. Written as DNA, the CDR3 is TGTGCCAGCAGTACATTCGGCCTCGATACGCAGTATTTT.

This clonotype occurred a few times. The chain joins TRBV6-2 or TRBV6-3 to TRBJ2-7; no definite D call. Germline V gene sequence: CDR1 MNHEY, CDR2 SVGEGT. Trimming left V 6 bases short and J 8 bases short, with 14 bases between. The CDR3 runs 12 residues. CDR3: CASSQDARQQYF. Here the CDR3 DNA reads TGTGCCAGCAGCCAGGACGCCCGCCAGCAGTACTTC.

This chain uses TRBV6-5 with TRBJ2-2; 7 bases line up with TRBD2. J gave up 6 bases and V 2 bases, and 6 bases lay outside the gene matches. Germline values: CDR1 MNHEY, CDR2 SVGAGI. The CDR3 is made up of 15 amino acids. The CDR3 spells CASSYARGGAGELFF. The CDR3 region has the DNA TGTGCCAGCAGTTACGCCCGGGGAGGGGCCGGGGAGCTGTTTTTT.

The CDR3 spells CASSPKGRATNEKLFF. The CDR3 coding sequence is TGTGCCAGCAGCCCCAAGGGAAGGGCAACTAATGAAAAACTGTTTTTT. The J gene is TRBJ1-4, the V gene TRBV7-2; no clear D gene. Between the trimmed V and J ends, which lost 5 bases and 0 bases, there was a span of 13 bases. CDR3 length: 16 residues. CDR1 is SGHTA, CDR2 FQGNSA, per germline.

The chain is built from TRBV25-1 and TRBJ2-4; D is possibly TRBD1 (5 bases). Germline assignment: CDR1 MGHDK and CDR2 SYGVNS. CDR3 size: 15 residues. V lost 3 bases and J lost 7, with 16 bases in between. The CDR3 nucleotides read TGTGCCAGCAGTGAGGGCAGGGAAAAGTCGAACATTCAGTACTTC. Translation: CASSEGREKSNIQYF.

As DNA, the CDR3 is TGTGCCAGCAGCCTAGACAGGGCCCAAAACACCGGGGAGCTGTTTTTT. Residues: CASSLDRAQNTGELFF. The V gene is TRBV7-2, the J gene TRBJ2-2; 7 bases map to TRBD1. After removal of 5 bases from V and 2 bases from J, the junction contained 8 bases not matched to a gene. The CDR3 is 16 amino acids. Looked up from germline, CDR1 is SGHTA and CDR2 is FQGNSA.

The table lists this clonotype with a few counts. The rearrangement links TRBV4-1 to TRBJ2-1, with D perhaps TRBD2 (5 bases). Per the germline V gene, CDR1 is MGHRA and CDR2 is YSYEKL. V shed 4 bases and J shed 2 bases, with 12 bases lying between them. This CDR3 is 15 amino acids long. The CDR3 DNA is TGCGCCAGCAGCCGTGTAGGAGGAACCTACAATGAGCAGTTCTTC. Its translation is CASSRVGGTYNEQFF.

This clonotype occurred a few times. CDR3 amino acids: CASSLTSGFAGELFF. The CDR3 bases are TGTGCCAGCAGCTTAACTAGCGGGTTTGCCGGGGAGCTGTTTTTT. The chain recombines TRBV7-6 with TRBJ2-2, with 9 bases matching TRBD2. The trim removed 2 bases at V and 6 bases at J, leaving 4 bases unmatched. From germline, CDR1 is SGHVS and CDR2 FNYEAQ. CDR3 length: 15 residues.

This clonotype was seen many times. The chain recombines TRBV7-2 with TRBJ2-2; 9 bases fit TRBD2. The germline CDR1 and CDR2 sequences are SGHTA and FQGNSA. The CDR3 is 17 amino acids. The J segment lost 1 base and the V segment lost 4 bases, leaving 7 bases of the junction unmatched. The CDR3 DNA is TGTGCCAGCAGCTACGTAGGGACTAGCTGGAACACCGGGGAGCTGTTTTTT. Translation gives CASSYVGTSWNTGELFF.

J is TRBJ1-4 and V is TRBV10-3; D is unresolved. In germline, CDR1 is ENHRY, CDR2 SYGVKD. Trimming took 0 bases from V and 8 from J, leaving 16 bases between them. This CDR3 comprises 16 residues. CDR3 loop: CAISESSAEMGEKLFF. CDR3 DNA sequence: TGTGCCATCAGTGAGTCGTCGGCCGAGATGGGCGAAAAACTGTTTTTT.

The table lists this clonotype with a count of one. The V call is TRBV7-2, the J call TRBJ2-6, with a tentative D call TRBD2 (5 bases). V was trimmed by 5 bases and J by 3 bases, leaving 17 bases between them. The CDR3 runs 17 residues. The germline V gene has CDR1 SGHTA and CDR2 FQGNSA. The CDR3 bases are TGTGCCAGCAGCCGAGTGGAGGTACGACGTGGGGCCAACGTCCTGACTTTC. Its protein product is CASSRVEVRRGANVLTF.

This clonotype was counted between two and nine times. This rearrangement joins TRBV18 to TRBJ2-1, with TRBD2 matching over 9 bases. Losses at the gene ends were 5 bases for V and 5 bases for J; bases not matched to a gene: 4. The germline gives CDR1 KGHSH, CDR2 LQKENI. The CDR3 covers 14 residues. The CDR3 reads CASSWPSGNNEQFF. For the CDR3, the DNA is TGTGCCAGCTCATGGCCTAGCGGGAACAATGAGCAGTTCTTC.

The chain employs TRBV27 and TRBJ2-7, with unresolved D. Between the trimmed V and J ends, which lost 0 bases and 3 bases, there was a span of 9 bases. Germline V gives CDR1 MNHEY, CDR2 SMNVEV (reference sequence). This CDR3 comprises 14 residues. The CDR3 region has the DNA TGTGCCAGCAGTTTATCTGGCAGTGTCTACGAGCAGTACTTC. Translation: CASSLSGSVYEQYF.

This clonotype was observed a few times. The chain joins TRBV7-2 to TRBJ2-3; 7 nucleotides line up with TRBD2. Germline V gives CDR1 SGHTA, CDR2 FQGNSA. This CDR3 region has 17 residues. V lost 0 bases and J lost 1; bases outside the gene matches: 7. The CDR3 protein is CASSLALTSRGTDTQYF. CDR3 nucleotides: TGTGCCAGCAGCTTAGCGCTGACTAGCAGAGGCACAGATACGCAGTATTTT.

This clonotype was seen a handful of times. The CDR3 loop reads CASSPGQGTETQYF. Written as DNA, the CDR3 is TGTGCCAGCAGCCCCGGACAGGGGACGGAGACCCAGTACTTC. The V and J genes are TRBV4-2 and TRBJ2-5; the match to TRBD1 covers 9 bases. The V gene's germline CDR1 is LGHNA and CDR2 YNFKEQ. CDR3 length: 14 amino acids. The ends lost 4 bases at V and 5 bases at J; junction bases unmatched: 5.

This clonotype has more than one count but fewer than ten. The chain carries TRBV27 and TRBJ2-7, with TRBD2 matching 7 bases. Germline-derived CDR1 and CDR2 are MNHEY and SMNVEV (reference sequence). The junction had 6 bases not matched to a gene; V was cut back by 2 bases and J by 2 bases. There are 15 residues in the CDR3. CDR3 DNA: TGTGCCAGCAGTTTAACCCCTAGCGGTACCTACGAGCAGTACTTC. Its protein is CASSLTPSGTYEQYF.

A few counts support this clonotype. Here the CDR3 DNA reads TGTGCCAGCAGCTTGCGTAGTAATGAAAAACTGTTTTTT. Translated, it gives CASSLRSNEKLFF. The chain is built from TRBV7-2 and TRBJ1-4; D unresolved. V was clipped by 3 bases and J by 4 bases, with 6 bases between them. The germline gives CDR1 SGHTA, CDR2 FQGNSA. This CDR3 spans 13 amino acids.

The rearrangement uses TRBV7-2 and TRBJ2-1, with D uncertain. Germline loops: CDR1 SGHTA, CDR2 FQGNSA. V gave up 2 bases and J gave up 0 bases, with 5 bases separating them. The CDR3 contains 14 residues. The DNA of the CDR3 is TGTGCCAGCAGCTTACTTAGCTCCTACAATGAGCAGTTCTTC. Translated: CASSLLSSYNEQFF. The variable domain in full, with the rest retrieved from reference TRBV7-2 and TRBJ2-1, is GAGVSQSPSNKVTEKGKDVELRCDPISGHTALYWYRQSLGQGLEFLIYFQGNSAPDKSGLPSDRFSAERTGGSVSTLTIQRTQQEDSAVYLCASSLLSSYNEQFFGPGTRLTVL.